This T cell receptor beta chain was observed in a study of human T cells and chemical hapten exposure. The study, taken as a whole, reports: PT1 expanded TCR counts and patch test score were linked, and their correlation was positive. DPC sensitization did not alter TCRs above 1 in 1000 frequency. The study found expanded TCRs formed significantly more large CDR3 similarity clusters than controls.

On this clonotype itself: The antigen is undetermined.

Time point here: pre-sensitization, week 0. As to treatment: therapeutic diphenylcyclopropenone sensitization with weekly scalp DPC. CDR1 and CDR2 (germline): WNHNN, SYGVQD (reference sequence). Trimming stripped 0 bases from V and 7 bases from J, with 18 bases between. This CDR3 comprises 16 residues. TCRdb ran MiXCR on the RACE reads and lists one entry per CDR3 protein. The repertoire holds about 180,000 distinct CDR3 sequences, with roughly 30% as singletons. V and J are TRBV10-1 and TRBJ1-2, with D unresolved. This receptor was obtained from a woman in her 30s with alopecia areata. Some clones in this sample may be carry-over from other donors' samples. This sample comprised whole blood, obtained in connection with sensitization to the hapten diphenylcyclopropenone (DPC). CDR3 sequence (DNA): TGCGCCAGCAGTGAGTCGAAATTCCCATTCTTTGGTGGCTACACCTTC. It yields the protein CASSESKFPFFGGYTF.